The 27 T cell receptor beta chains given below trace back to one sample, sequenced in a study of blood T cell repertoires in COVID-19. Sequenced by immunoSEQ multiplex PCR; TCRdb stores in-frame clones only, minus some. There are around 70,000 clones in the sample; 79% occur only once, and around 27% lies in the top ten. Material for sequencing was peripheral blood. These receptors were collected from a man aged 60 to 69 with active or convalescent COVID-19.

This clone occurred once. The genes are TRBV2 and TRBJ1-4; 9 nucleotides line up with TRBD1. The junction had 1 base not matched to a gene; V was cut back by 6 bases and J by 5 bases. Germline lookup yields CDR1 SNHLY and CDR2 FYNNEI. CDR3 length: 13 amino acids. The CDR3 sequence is CASSGQGNEKLFF. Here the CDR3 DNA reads TGTGCCAGCAGCGGACAGGGGAATGAAAAACTGTTTTTT.

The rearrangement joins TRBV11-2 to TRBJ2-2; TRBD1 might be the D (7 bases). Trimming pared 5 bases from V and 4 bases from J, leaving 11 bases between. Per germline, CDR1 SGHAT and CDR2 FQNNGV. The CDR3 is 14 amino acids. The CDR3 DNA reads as TGTGCCAGCAGCCCCCAGGGGGGCACCGGGGAGCTGTTTTTT. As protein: CASSPQGGTGELFF.

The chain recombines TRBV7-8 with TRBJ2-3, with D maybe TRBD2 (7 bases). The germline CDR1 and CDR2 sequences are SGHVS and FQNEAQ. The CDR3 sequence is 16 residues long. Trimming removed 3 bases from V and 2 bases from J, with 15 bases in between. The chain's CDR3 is CASSFLGGTYTDTQYF. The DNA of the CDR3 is TGTGCCAGCAGCTTCTTGGGGGGGACATACACAGATACGCAGTATTTT. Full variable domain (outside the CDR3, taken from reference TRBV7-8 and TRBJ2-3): GAGVSQSPRYKVAKRGQDVALRCDPISGHVSLFWYQQALGQGPEFLTYFQNEAQLDKSGLPSDRFFAERPEGSVSTLKIQRTQQEDSAVYLCASSFLGGTYTDTQYFGPGTRLTVL.

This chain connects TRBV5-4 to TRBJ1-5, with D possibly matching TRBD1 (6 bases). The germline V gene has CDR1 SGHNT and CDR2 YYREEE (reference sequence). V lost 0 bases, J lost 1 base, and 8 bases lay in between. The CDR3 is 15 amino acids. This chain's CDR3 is CASSLDTGSNQPQHF. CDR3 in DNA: TGTGCCAGCAGCTTGGACACAGGGAGCAATCAGCCCCAGCATTTT.

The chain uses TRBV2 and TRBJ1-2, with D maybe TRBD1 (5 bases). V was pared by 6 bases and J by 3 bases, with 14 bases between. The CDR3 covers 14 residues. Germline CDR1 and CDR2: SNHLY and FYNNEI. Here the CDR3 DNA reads TGTGCCAGCAGCGACCATTTGACAGACTATGGCTACACCTTC. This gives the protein CASSDHLTDYGYTF.

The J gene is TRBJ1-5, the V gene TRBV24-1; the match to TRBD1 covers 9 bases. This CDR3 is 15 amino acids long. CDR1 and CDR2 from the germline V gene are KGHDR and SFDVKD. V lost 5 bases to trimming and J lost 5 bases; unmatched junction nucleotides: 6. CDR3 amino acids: CATSAGGTGYQPQHF. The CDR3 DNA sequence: TGTGCCACCAGTGCTGGGGGGACAGGGTATCAGCCCCAGCATTTT.

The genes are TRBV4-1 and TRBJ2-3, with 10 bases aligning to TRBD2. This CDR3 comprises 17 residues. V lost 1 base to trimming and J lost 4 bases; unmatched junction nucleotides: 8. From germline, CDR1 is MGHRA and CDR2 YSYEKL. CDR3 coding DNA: TGCGCCAGCAGCCAAGTCCGGCTAGCGGGGGTGTCAGATACGCAGTATTTT. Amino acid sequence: CASSQVRLAGVSDTQYF.

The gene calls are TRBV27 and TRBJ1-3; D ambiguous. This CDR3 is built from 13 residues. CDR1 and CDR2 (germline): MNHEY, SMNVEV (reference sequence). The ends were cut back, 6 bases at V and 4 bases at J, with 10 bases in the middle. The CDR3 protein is CASSPLVGNTIYF. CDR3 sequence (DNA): TGTGCCAGCAGCCCCCTTGTAGGAAACACCATATATTTT.

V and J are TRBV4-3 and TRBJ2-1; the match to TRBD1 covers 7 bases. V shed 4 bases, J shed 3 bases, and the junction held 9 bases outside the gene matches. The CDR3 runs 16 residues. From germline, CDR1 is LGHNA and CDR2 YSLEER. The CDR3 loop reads CASSPDTGQSYNEQFF. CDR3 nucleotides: TGCGCCAGCAGCCCCGATACGGGACAGAGCTACAATGAGCAGTTCTTC.

CDR3 nucleotide sequence: TGTGCCAGCAGTTTACGGGATTTGGGGACCCAGTACTTC. It yields the protein CASSLRDLGTQYF. The V gene is TRBV12-3 or TRBV12-4, the J gene TRBJ2-5; a possible D gene is TRBD2 (5 bases). The CDR3 length is 13 residues. Trimming took off 2 bases at V and 7 bases at J, with 11 bases between the two ends.

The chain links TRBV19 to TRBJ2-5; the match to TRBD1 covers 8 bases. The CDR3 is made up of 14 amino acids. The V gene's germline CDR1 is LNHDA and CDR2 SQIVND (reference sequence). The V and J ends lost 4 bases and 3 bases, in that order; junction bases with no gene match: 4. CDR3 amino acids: CASSTGQGKETQYF. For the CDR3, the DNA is TGTGCCAGTAGTACAGGACAGGGAAAAGAGACCCAGTACTTC.

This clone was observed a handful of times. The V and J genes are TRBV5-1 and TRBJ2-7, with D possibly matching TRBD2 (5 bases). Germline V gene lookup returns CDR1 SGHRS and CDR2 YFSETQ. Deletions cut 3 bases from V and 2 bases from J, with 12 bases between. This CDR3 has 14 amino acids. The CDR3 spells CASSSGYGTYEQYF. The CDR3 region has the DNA TGCGCCAGCAGCTCGGGGTACGGGACCTACGAGCAGTACTTC.

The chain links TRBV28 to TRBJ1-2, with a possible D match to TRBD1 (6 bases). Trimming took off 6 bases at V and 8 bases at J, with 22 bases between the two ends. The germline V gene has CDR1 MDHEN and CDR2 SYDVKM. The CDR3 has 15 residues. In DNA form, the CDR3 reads TGTGCCAGCAGCACCACCCGGACAGCTTCGTGGGGCTACACCTTC. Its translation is CASSTTRTASWGYTF.

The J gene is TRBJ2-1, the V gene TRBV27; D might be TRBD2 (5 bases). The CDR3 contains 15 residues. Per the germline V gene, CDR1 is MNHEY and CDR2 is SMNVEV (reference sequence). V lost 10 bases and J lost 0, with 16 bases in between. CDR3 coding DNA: TGTGCCACCCTACTTTCGGGGAGCTCCTACAATGAGCAGTTCTTC. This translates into CATLLSGSSYNEQFF.

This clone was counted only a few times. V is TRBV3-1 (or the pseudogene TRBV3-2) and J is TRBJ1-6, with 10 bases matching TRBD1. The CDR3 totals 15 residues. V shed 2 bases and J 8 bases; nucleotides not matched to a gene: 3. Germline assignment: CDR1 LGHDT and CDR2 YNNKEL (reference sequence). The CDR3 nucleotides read TGTGCCAGCAGCCAACTTGGACAGGGGGATTCACCCCTCCACTTT. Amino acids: CASSQLGQGDSPLHF.

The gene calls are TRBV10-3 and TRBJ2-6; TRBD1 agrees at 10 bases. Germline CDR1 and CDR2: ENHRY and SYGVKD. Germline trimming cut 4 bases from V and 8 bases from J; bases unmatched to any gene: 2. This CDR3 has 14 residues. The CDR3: CAISGTGGTNVLTF. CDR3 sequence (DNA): TGTGCCATCAGTGGGACAGGGGGTACCAACGTCCTGACTTTC.

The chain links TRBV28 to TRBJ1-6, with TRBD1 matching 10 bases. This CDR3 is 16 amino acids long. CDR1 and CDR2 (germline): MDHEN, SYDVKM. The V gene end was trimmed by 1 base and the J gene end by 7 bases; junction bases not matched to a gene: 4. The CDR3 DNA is TGTGCCAGCAGTTTATTGACAGGGGGCTACAATTCACCCCTCCACTTT. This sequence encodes CASSLLTGGYNSPLHF. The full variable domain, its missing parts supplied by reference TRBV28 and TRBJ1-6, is DVKVTQSSRYLVKRTGEKVFLECVQDMDHENMFWYRQDPGLGLRLIYFSYDVKMKEKGDIPEGYSVSREKKERFSLILESASTNQTSMYLCASSLLTGGYNSPLHFGNGTRLTVT.

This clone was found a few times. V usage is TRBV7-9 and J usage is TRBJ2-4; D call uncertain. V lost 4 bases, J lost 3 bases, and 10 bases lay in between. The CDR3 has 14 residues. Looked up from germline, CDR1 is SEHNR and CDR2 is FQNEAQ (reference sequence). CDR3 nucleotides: TGTGCCAGCAGCTCCTCGAGAAACAAAAACATTCAGTACTTC. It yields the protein CASSSSRNKNIQYF. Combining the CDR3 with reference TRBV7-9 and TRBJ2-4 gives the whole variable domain DTGVSQNPRHKITKRGQNVTFRCDPISEHNRLYWYRQTLGQGPEFLTYFQNEAQLEKSRLLSDRFSAERPKGSFSTLEIQRTEQGDSAMYLCASSSSRNKNIQYFGAGTRLSVL.

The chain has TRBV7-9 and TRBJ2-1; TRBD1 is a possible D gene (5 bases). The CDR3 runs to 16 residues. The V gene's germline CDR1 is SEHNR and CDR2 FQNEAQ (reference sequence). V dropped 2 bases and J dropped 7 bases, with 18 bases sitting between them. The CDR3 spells CASSLYRTIYINEQFF. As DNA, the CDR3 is TGTGCCAGCAGCTTATACAGGACCATTTACATAAATGAGCAGTTCTTC.

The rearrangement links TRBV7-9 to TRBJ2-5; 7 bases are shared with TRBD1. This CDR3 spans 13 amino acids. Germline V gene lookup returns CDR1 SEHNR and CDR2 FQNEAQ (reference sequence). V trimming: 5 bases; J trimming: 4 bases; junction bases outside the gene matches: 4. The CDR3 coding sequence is TGTGCCAGCAGCCCCGGGACAGTAGAGACCCAGTACTTC. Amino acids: CASSPGTVETQYF.

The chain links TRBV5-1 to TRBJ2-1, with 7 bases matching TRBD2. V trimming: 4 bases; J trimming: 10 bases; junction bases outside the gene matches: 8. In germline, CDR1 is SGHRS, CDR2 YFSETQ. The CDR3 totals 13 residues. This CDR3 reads CASSPATSDEQFF. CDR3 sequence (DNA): TGCGCCAGCAGCCCAGCAACTAGCGACGAGCAGTTCTTC.

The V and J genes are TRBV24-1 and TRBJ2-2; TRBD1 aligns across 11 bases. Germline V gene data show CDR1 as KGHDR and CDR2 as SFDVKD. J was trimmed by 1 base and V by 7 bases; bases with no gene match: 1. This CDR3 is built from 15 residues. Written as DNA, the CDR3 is TGTGCCACCAGAGGGACAGGGGGGAACACCGGGGAGCTGTTTTTT. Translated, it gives CATRGTGGNTGELFF.

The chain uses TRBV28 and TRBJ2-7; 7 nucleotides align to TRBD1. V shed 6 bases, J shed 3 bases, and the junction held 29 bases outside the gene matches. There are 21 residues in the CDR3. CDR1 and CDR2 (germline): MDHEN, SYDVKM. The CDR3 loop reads CASSLSVGRDSQILWVYEQYF. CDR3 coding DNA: TGTGCCAGCAGCCTCTCAGTTGGCCGGGACAGTCAAATTTTATGGGTCTACGAGCAGTACTTC.

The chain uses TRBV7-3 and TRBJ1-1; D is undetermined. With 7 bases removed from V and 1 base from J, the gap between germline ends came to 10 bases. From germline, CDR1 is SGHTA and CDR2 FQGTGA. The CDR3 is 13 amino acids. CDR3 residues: CASKEDSNTEAFF. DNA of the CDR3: TGTGCCAGCAAAGAGGACTCGAACACTGAAGCTTTCTTT.

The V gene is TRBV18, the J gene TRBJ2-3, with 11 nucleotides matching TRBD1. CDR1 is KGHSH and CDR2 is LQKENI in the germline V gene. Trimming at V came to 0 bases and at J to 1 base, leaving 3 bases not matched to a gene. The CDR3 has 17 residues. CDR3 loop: CASSPPGQGAGTDTQYF. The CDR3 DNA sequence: TGTGCCAGCTCACCACCTGGACAGGGGGCCGGCACAGATACGCAGTATTTT.

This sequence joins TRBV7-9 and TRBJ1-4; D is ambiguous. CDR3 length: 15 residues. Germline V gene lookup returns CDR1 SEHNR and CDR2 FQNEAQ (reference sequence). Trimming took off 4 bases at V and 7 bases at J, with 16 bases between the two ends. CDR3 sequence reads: CASSSREVFSEKLFF. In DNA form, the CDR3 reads TGTGCCAGCAGCTCACGGGAGGTCTTTAGTGAAAAACTGTTTTTT.

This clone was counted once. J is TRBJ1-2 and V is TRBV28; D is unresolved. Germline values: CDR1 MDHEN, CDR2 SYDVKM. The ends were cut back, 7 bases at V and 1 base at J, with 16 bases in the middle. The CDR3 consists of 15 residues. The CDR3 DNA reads TGTGCCAGCACCTCTACAGTCGTTGGTAACTATGGCTACACCTTC. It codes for CASTSTVVGNYGYTF.